The TCR beta chain described here comes from a study of CD8 T cells in ankylosing spondylitis. Study-wide results and limits: It was reported that disease-linked clones were significantly enriched in matched ankylosing spondylitis synovial fluid. Disease-linked clones, CD8+, were relatively rare in peripheral blood.

The CDR3 consists of 12 residues. Between the trimmed V and J ends, which lost 6 bases and 8 bases, there was a span of 11 bases. About this clonotype itself: The antigen remains unidentified.

TCRdb used MiXCR to reprocess the 5' RACE reads, holding one entry per CDR3 protein. The data contain some 340,000 distinct CDR3 sequences, over 12% of them singletons. This TCR was sampled from a male donor with ankylosing spondylitis or in good health (not recorded which). Sequenced material: blood, either unsorted or a sorted T cell fraction (not recorded which). The chain combines TRBV12-3 or TRBV12-4 with TRBJ2-1; D is undetermined. DNA of the CDR3: TGTGCCAGCAGCCCTCGTAGGTATGAGCAGTTCTTC. This gives the protein CASSPRRYEQFF.